Listed below are T cell receptor beta chains from one sample, sequenced in a study of identical twins. TCRdb called the 5' RACE reads again in MiXCR, with one record for every CDR3 protein. The sample includes 650,000 to 800,000 distinct CDR3 sequences, 8.6% seen only once; the top ten take approximately 0.94%. These same records also appear under a second study, on yellow fever vaccine responses in identical twins.

The sample consisted of PBMCs. The receptors were gathered from a woman between 18 and 29 years old in good health. The CDR3 runs from the conserved cysteine through the conserved F or W. D genes are given only for firm matches. Only part of the rows carry a size: once, few, many, or a class if the clone is expanded.

j_call,d_call,clone_size,v_call,cdr3_aa,cdr3_nt
TRBJ2-1,TRBD1,.,TRBV12-3/TRBV12-4,CARSPLQNTGGVRNEQFF,TGTGCCCGCAGTCCCCTGCAGAATACAGGGGGTGTGAGGAATGAGCAGTTCTTC
TRBJ2-5,.,few,TRBV3-1,CASSQALETQYF,TGTGCCAGCAGCCAAGCGTTAGAGACCCAGTACTTC
TRBJ2-1,TRBD2,many,TRBV29-1,CSVTGTSGVSYNEQFF,TGCAGCGTAACCGGGACTAGCGGGGTCTCCTACAATGAGCAGTTCTTC
TRBJ2-3,.,few,TRBV15,CATSRDGGQPQYF,TGTGCCACCAGCAGAGATGGAGGGCAGCCGCAGTATTTT
TRBJ2-1,TRBD2,.,TRBV7-7,CASSLALAGGSDEQFF,TGTGCTAGCAGCTTAGCCCTAGCGGGAGGCTCAGATGAGCAGTTCTTC
TRBJ1-5,TRBD1,.,TRBV15,CATSMDRVQPQHF,TGTGCCACCAGCATGGACAGGGTCCAGCCCCAGCATTTT
TRBJ2-2,.,few,TRBV5-1,CASRTGGTNTGELFF,TGCGCCAGCAGGACGGGGGGCACGAACACCGGGGAGCTGTTTTTT
TRBJ1-5,.,.,TRBV2,CASSEGSRSQPQHF,TGTGCCAGCAGTGAAGGGTCCAGGAGTCAGCCCCAGCATTTT
TRBJ1-2,TRBD1,few,TRBV7-6,CASSLGARDRGDYGYTF,TGTGCCAGCAGCTTAGGGGCCCGGGACAGGGGAGACTATGGCTACACCTTC
TRBJ1-1,TRBD1,few,TRBV20-1,CSARDPGQGAEAFF,TGCAGTGCTAGAGATCCCGGACAGGGGGCTGAAGCTTTCTTT
TRBJ2-7,.,.,TRBV6-6,CTSRSSYEQYF,TGTACCAGTCGTTCCTCCTACGAGCAGTACTTC
TRBJ2-5,TRBD1,many,TRBV6-5,CATRDREKPQYF,TGTGCCACCCGGGACAGAGAGAAGCCCCAGTACTTC
TRBJ2-7,.,.,TRBV10-3,CAVQGLVVGEQYF,TGTGCCGTGCAGGGACTCGTAGTTGGCGAGCAGTACTTC
TRBJ1-4,.,many,TRBV20-1,CSARDNGKGTEKLFF,TGCAGTGCTAGAGATAACGGGAAAGGAACTGAAAAACTGTTTTTT
TRBJ2-3,.,.,TRBV7-8,CASILTGGTDTQYF,TGTGCCAGCATCTTGACGGGTGGCACAGATACGCAGTATTTT
TRBJ2-7,.,.,TRBV19,CASSQDTVVEQYF,TGTGCCAGCTCCCAGGACACGGTCGTCGAGCAGTACTTC
TRBJ2-5,.,many,TRBV20-1,CSAREPHLRTQETQYF,TGCAGTGCTAGAGAACCGCACCTTCGGACCCAAGAGACCCAGTACTTC
TRBJ1-1,.,few,TRBV20-1,CSASLGRGNTEAFF,TGCAGTGCTAGTCTGGGGCGAGGGAACACTGAAGCTTTCTTT
TRBJ2-7,TRBD1,.,TRBV27,CASSPVTGASEQYF,TGTGCCAGCAGTCCGGTGACAGGGGCATCCGAGCAGTACTTC
TRBJ2-3,.,.,TRBV20-1,CSAHRPEGPADTQYF,TGCAGTGCCCATCGTCCCGAGGGTCCGGCAGATACGCAGTATTTT
TRBJ1-6,.,few,TRBV7-9,CASSLISGRGLSPLHF,TGTGCCAGCAGCTTAATATCAGGCAGGGGTCTTTCACCCCTCCACTTT
TRBJ1-1,.,.,TRBV28,CASSPLGRGDTEAFF,TGTGCCAGCAGTCCCCTTGGGAGGGGGGACACTGAAGCTTTCTTT
TRBJ1-2,.,many,TRBV6-1,CASSPDRPHANYGYTF,TGTGCCAGCAGTCCTGACAGACCCCATGCTAACTATGGCTACACCTTC
TRBJ2-7,.,.,TRBV10-1,CASSELGEQYF,TGCGCCAGCAGTGAGCTTGGGGAGCAGTACTTC
TRBJ2-7,.,few,TRBV2,CASSEAPVGTKVVDF,TGTGCCAGCAGTGAAGCGCCGGTAGGGACAAAAGTCGTGGACTTC
TRBJ2-7,.,.,TRBV2,CASCWDLEQYF,TGTGCCAGCTGCTGGGACCTTGAGCAGTACTTC
TRBJ2-1,.,.,TRBV6-2/TRBV6-3,CASSSSGDDEQFF,TGTGCCAGCAGTTCGTCAGGGGACGATGAGCAGTTCTTC
TRBJ2-3,.,few,TRBV25-1,CASSGTQFDTQYF,TGTGCCAGCAGTGGGACCCAGTTCGATACGCAGTATTTT
TRBJ2-3,.,.,TRBV30,CAWNSVGTQYF,TGTGCCTGGAATTCAGTGGGCACGCAGTATTTT
TRBJ2-5,TRBD1,many,TRBV7-9,CASSPGTGGYETQYF,TGTGCCAGCAGCCCGGGGACAGGGGGTTATGAGACCCAGTACTTC
TRBJ2-5,.,few,TRBV5-1,CASSFFPGGRETQYF,TGCGCCAGCAGCTTCTTTCCCGGGGGCCGGGAGACCCAGTACTTC
TRBJ2-3,.,.,TRBV18,CASSETPATDTQYF,TGTGCCAGCTCGGAGACTCCCGCCACAGATACGCAGTATTTT
TRBJ1-5,.,many,TRBV6-1,CASKPGTAATNQPQHF,TGTGCCAGCAAGCCCGGTACGGCAGCGACAAATCAGCCCCAGCATTTT
TRBJ1-4,TRBD1,.,TRBV24-1,CATSDAGTGAEKLFF,TGTGCCACCAGTGATGCCGGGACAGGGGCTGAAAAACTGTTTTTT
TRBJ2-1,TRBD2,few,TRBV12-3/TRBV12-4,CASSFGGGPYNEQFF,TGTGCCAGCAGTTTTGGCGGGGGACCCTACAATGAGCAGTTCTTC
TRBJ2-7,TRBD1,once,TRBV20-1,CSAREWDRIYEQYF,TGCAGTGCTAGAGAGTGGGACAGAATCTACGAGCAGTACTTC
TRBJ2-7,.,.,TRBV7-8,CASSLALTGTTYEQYF,TGTGCCAGCAGCTTAGCCCTAACAGGGACCACCTACGAGCAGTACTTC
TRBJ2-7,.,.,TRBV5-1,CASSRELDSEQYF,TGCGCCAGCAGCAGAGAACTAGATTCCGAGCAGTACTTC